A selection of T cell receptor beta chains follows, all from one sample in a study of T cells after posttransplantation cyclophosphamide. The repertoire was sequenced with immunoSEQ multiplex PCR; TCRdb's copy has only in-frame clones and lacks some. The sample gives about 32,000 clones, approximately 90% of which show up once; 15% is in the top ten. Sequenced sample: PBMCs. The receptors come from a woman aged 40-49 years with a blood cancer, CMV-positive, and with a related stem cell donor. The conserved cysteine and the conserved F or W are not part of the CDR3 here.

j_gene | v_gene | len | CDR3aa
TRBJ1-3 | TRBV6-1 | 12 | ASTLDSSGNTIY
TRBJ2-7 | TRBV4-1 | 13 | ASSQLDSGTYEQY
TRBJ2-3 | TRBV9 | 11 | ASSPGRADTQY
TRBJ1-1 | TRBV4-3 | 13 | ASSQGTGGVAEAF
TRBJ1-4 | TRBV7-6 | 11 | ASSRQVNEKLF
TRBJ2-1 | TRBV4-3 | 15 | ASSQDFWTGSYNEQF
TRBJ1-1 | TRBV18 | 15 | ASSPLGQGISNTEAF
TRBJ1-2 | TRBV28 | 13 | ASRLPGFSHYGYT
TRBJ2-3 | TRBV7-9 | 14 | ASSSSLGGLKDTQY
TRBJ2-6 | TRBV9 | 18 | ASSVVGGATASSGANVLT
TRBJ2-2 | TRBV4-2 | 11 | ASSQDQGRSLF
TRBJ2-5 | TRBV7-9 | 11 | ASSSLAGGTQY
TRBJ1-2 | TRBV5-5 | 14 | ASSLEPSGYGYGYT
TRBJ2-1 | TRBV11-3 | 11 | ASSLERVNEQF
TRBJ1-1 | TRBV5-1 | 14 | ASSLETGTGRSEAF
TRBJ1-1 | TRBV7-8 | 14 | ASSPAVGQKNTEAF
TRBJ2-2 | TRBV6-6 | 14 | ASSPLAGSNTGELF
TRBJ2-3 | TRBV5-1 | 16 | ASSLELAGATRADTQY
TRBJ2-5 | TRBV5-1 | 13 | ASSLEAGSQETQY
TRBJ1-5 | TRBV15 | 12 | ATSRWGENQPQH
TRBJ1-2 | TRBV5-1 | 11 | ASSLAGNYGYT
TRBJ1-2 | TRBV4-2 | 14 | ASSQEGRGGSDGYT
TRBJ1-1 | TRBV7-2 | 15 | ASSLALLGGVNTEAF
TRBJ1-3 | TRBV4-3 | 13 | ASSQAMSSGNTIY
TRBJ2-1 | TRBV29-1 | 13 | SVEVQGDLNNEQF
TRBJ1-5 | TRBV5-1 | 17 | ASSPWAIGTGDGNQPQH
TRBJ2-2 | TRBV5-5 | 14 | ASSLVWTGVGGELF
TRBJ1-1 | TRBV7-2 | 11 | AIQSPGGTEAF
TRBJ1-5 | TRBV2 | 11 | ASSETAYQPQH
TRBJ2-1 | TRBV7-9 | 12 | ASSLYSGEGEQF
TRBJ2-7 | TRBV6-5 | 13 | ASRKLGQGVTEQY
- | TRBV5-4 | 14 | ASSLASPDSQYEQY
TRBJ2-2 | TRBV7-2 | 17 | ASSFPRASGGVNTGELF
TRBJ2-3 | TRBV28 | 14 | ASSSPSERGTDTQY
TRBJ1-6 | TRBV9 | 13 | ASSVDRGKHSPLH
TRBJ2-4 | TRBV29-1 | 12 | SVPHDGRGNIQY
TRBJ1-6 | TRBV19 | 14 | ASSADGSSYNSPLH
TRBJ1-1 | TRBV4-1 | 14 | ASSHFDGQGDTEAF
TRBJ2-2 | TRBV9 | 14 | ASSVGQGAGTGELF
TRBJ1-2 | TRBV6-1 | 13 | ASSVTGQGKGGYT
TRBJ2-1 | TRBV7-6 | 15 | ASSLEVLAGGRNEQF
TRBJ2-5 | TRBV4-1 | 14 | ASSSDGWKEEETQY
TRBJ2-4 | TRBV9 | 12 | ASSVDPVQNIQY